One and the same sample provided the 24 T cell receptor beta chains below, sequenced in a study of monozygotic twins with cystic fibrosis. The method was immunoSEQ multiplex PCR; TCRdb's version includes in-frame clones alone and lacks a portion of them. The table records roughly 13,000 clones, 80% to 90% of them present only once. Sequencing used blood. All receptors come from a boy aged 5 to 17 with cystic fibrosis.

In its sample, this clone was seen a few times. V usage is TRBV5-1 and J usage is TRBJ2-3; 7 bases are a match to TRBD2. Trimming removed 2 bases from V and 3 bases from J; junction bases left unmatched: 3. Germline V gene lookup returns CDR1 SGHRS and CDR2 YFSETQ. The CDR3 is 14 residues long. The CDR3 is CASSFSRGTDTQYF. The CDR3 bases are TGCGCCAGCAGCTTCTCGCGGGGGACAGATACGCAGTATTTT. The whole variable domain, filled in from reference TRBV5-1 and TRBJ2-3, reads KAGVTQTPRYLIKTRGQQVTLSCSPISGHRSVSWYQQTPGQGLQFLFEYFSETQRNKGNFPGRFSGRQFSNSRSEMNVSTLELGDSALYLCASSFSRGTDTQYFGPGTRLTVL.

This chain links TRBV5-1 with TRBJ2-3, with D unresolved. The CDR3 length is 16 residues. V lost 5 bases, J lost 3 bases, and 19 bases lay in between. The V gene's germline CDR1 is SGHRS and CDR2 YFSETQ. CDR3 sequence: CASRPPPGRATDTQYF. The CDR3 coding sequence is TGCGCCAGCAGACCCCCCCCAGGCCGGGCGACAGATACGCAGTATTTT.

The rearrangement joins TRBV2 to TRBJ1-2; 7 nucleotides align to TRBD1. V shed 5 bases, J shed 2 bases, and the junction held 11 bases outside the gene matches. The CDR3 contains 16 residues. CDR1 is SNHLY, CDR2 FYNNEI, per germline. The CDR3 nucleotides are TGTGCCAGCAGTCGTGAACAGGGGTTCGGCAACTATGGCTACACCTTC. Its translation: CASSREQGFGNYGYTF. Complete variable domain (other parts from reference TRBV2 and TRBJ1-2): EPEVTQTPSHQVTQMGQEVILRCVPISNHLYFYWYRQILGQKVEFLVSFYNNEISEKSEIFDDQFSVERPDGSNFTLKIRSTKLEDSAMYFCASSREQGFGNYGYTFGSGTRLTVV.

The gene calls are TRBV5-1 and TRBJ1-6; D unclear. CDR1 is SGHRS, CDR2 YFSETQ, per germline. Trimming took off 3 bases at V and 9 bases at J, with 16 bases between the two ends. This CDR3 has 15 residues. The DNA for the CDR3 is TGCGCCAGCAGCTCGACGACCTACGGCCCTTCACCCCTCCACTTT. It specifies CASSSTTYGPSPLHF.

The J gene is TRBJ1-2, the V gene TRBV18; D perhaps matches TRBD1 (5 bases). Per the germline V gene, CDR1 is KGHSH and CDR2 is LQKENI. V dropped 4 bases and J dropped 6 bases, with 33 bases sitting between them. There are 20 residues in the CDR3. The CDR3 sequence: CASSLSLRKGLATDGHGYTF. The CDR3 DNA reads TGTGCCAGCTCACTCTCTCTAAGGAAGGGGTTAGCAACGGACGGGCATGGCTACACCTTC.

In this sample, this clone turned up once. The V gene is TRBV27, the J gene TRBJ2-2; 8 bases match TRBD2. CDR3 length: 15 residues. V gave up 4 bases and J gave up 6 bases; unmatched junction bases: 7. The germline V gene has CDR1 MNHEY and CDR2 SMNVEV (reference sequence). CDR3 DNA sequence: TGTGCCAGCAGTTGGGCGGGGGGCTCGTCCGGGGAGCTGTTTTTT. Translation: CASSWAGGSSGELFF.

The chain employs TRBV2 and TRBJ2-2; D ambiguous. The germline V gene encodes CDR1 SNHLY and CDR2 FYNNEI. The CDR3 has 15 amino acids. V shed 7 bases and J shed 2 bases, with 14 bases lying between them. The CDR3 DNA follows: TGTGCCAGCACCCGCAGCCTCACAAACACCGGGGAGCTGTTTTTT. Protein product: CASTRSLTNTGELFF.

J is TRBJ1-1 and V is TRBV19; 9 nucleotides match TRBD1. The CDR3 has 13 residues. Trimming at V came to 8 bases and at J to 4 bases, leaving 5 bases not matched to a gene. Looked up from germline, CDR1 is LNHDA and CDR2 is SQIVND (reference sequence). Written as DNA, the CDR3 is TGTGCCAGTGGGACAGGGAGGATCACTGAAGCTTTCTTT. This translates into CASGTGRITEAFF.

The V and J genes are TRBV7-6 and TRBJ2-3; TRBD2 matches 7 bases. The CDR3 consists of 13 residues. Germline lookup yields CDR1 SGHVS and CDR2 FNYEAQ. With V trimmed by 11 bases and J by 5 bases, 10 bases remained unmatched. For the CDR3, the DNA is TGTGCCTCCGGGGGGACCCAGGGAGATACGCAGTATTTT. Translation: CASGGTQGDTQYF.

The genes are TRBV30 and TRBJ1-2; D uncertain. Germline values: CDR1 GTSNPN, CDR2 SVGIG (reference sequence). V shed 0 bases and J shed 0 bases, with 5 bases lying between them. The CDR3 spans 13 residues. CDR3 region: CAWSVSANYGYTF. DNA for the CDR3: TGTGCCTGGAGTGTATCCGCTAACTATGGCTACACCTTC.

In its sample, this clone was seen once. This rearrangement joins TRBV15 to TRBJ1-5, with D unresolved. This CDR3 contains 15 residues. The germline gives CDR1 LNHNV, CDR2 YYDKDF (reference sequence). V lost 5 bases and J lost 0, with 11 bases in between. The chain's CDR3 is CATSPQLSSNQPQHF. The DNA of the CDR3 is TGTGCCACCAGCCCTCAACTTAGTAGCAATCAGCCCCAGCATTTT.

The chain employs TRBV10-3 and TRBJ1-2; TRBD1 matches at 9 bases. Trimming removed 7 bases from V and 4 bases from J; junction bases left unmatched: 7. From germline, CDR1 is ENHRY and CDR2 SYGVKD. The CDR3 consists of 14 residues. CDR3 in DNA: TGTGCCATCACCCGGGACAGGGTGTCCTATGGCTACACCTTC. It yields the protein CAITRDRVSYGYTF.

The genes are TRBV4-2 and TRBJ2-3; unclear D gene. In germline, CDR1 is LGHNA, CDR2 YNFKEQ. The ends were cut back, 1 base at V and 5 bases at J, with 7 bases in the middle. CDR3 length: 13 residues. The CDR3, as DNA: TGTGCCAGCAGCCAAGGACGAGGAGATACGCAGTATTTT. It encodes CASSQGRGDTQYF.

This clone appeared once. This sequence joins TRBV2 and TRBJ2-3; 7 bases map to TRBD1. The CDR3 extends over 15 amino acids. V lost 8 bases and J lost 10; bases outside the gene matches: 18. Germline V gene sequence: CDR1 SNHLY, CDR2 FYNNEI. The CDR3 nucleotides read TGTGCCAGCTCGACCGGGACAGACAGGGTTGCATCGCAGTATTTT. It is translated as CASSTGTDRVASQYF.

The V gene is TRBV27, the J gene TRBJ1-4; D unresolved. Per the germline V gene, CDR1 is MNHEY and CDR2 is SMNVEV (reference sequence). V was clipped by 6 bases and J by 8 bases, with 19 bases between them. The CDR3 spans 15 residues. The CDR3 reads CASRLTGITWEKLFF. The CDR3 region has the DNA TGTGCCAGCAGACTAACCGGGATTACATGGGAAAAACTGTTTTTT.

This clone was seen a single time. The chain links TRBV11-2 to TRBJ1-2, with D tentatively TRBD1 (5 bases). CDR1 and CDR2 (germline): SGHAT, FQNNGV. CDR3 length: 15 residues. V was cut by 4 bases and J by 5 bases, with 17 bases left in between. CDR3 sequence (DNA): TGTGCCAGCAGCTACCCCGGACAAGCCCCTTATGGCTACACCTTC. Translated, it gives CASSYPGQAPYGYTF.

The chain is built from TRBV11-2 and TRBJ1-1, with D unresolved. The ends were cut back, 2 bases at V and 0 bases at J, with 19 bases in the middle. Per the germline V gene, CDR1 is SGHAT and CDR2 is FQNNGV. The CDR3 has 18 residues. DNA of the CDR3: TGTGCCAGCAGCTTATTCCAGATCTTTTCGATTCTGAACACTGAAGCTTTCTTT. It is translated as CASSLFQIFSILNTEAFF.

The chain combines TRBV5-6 with TRBJ2-7, with 8 bases that match TRBD2. Trimming cost V 0 bases and J 2 bases; bases outside gene matches: 7. The CDR3 consists of 16 residues. Germline V lookup: CDR1 SGHDT, CDR2 YYEEEE. The CDR3 sequence: CASSLDGSGAPYEQYF. The CDR3 DNA sequence: TGTGCCAGCAGCTTGGATGGTAGCGGGGCCCCCTACGAGCAGTACTTC.

J is TRBJ2-2 and V is TRBV27; D is possibly TRBD2 (7 bases). The germline V gene encodes CDR1 MNHEY and CDR2 SMNVEV (reference sequence). Between the trimmed V and J ends, which lost 7 bases and 4 bases, there was a span of 16 bases. This CDR3 has 15 residues. The DNA of the CDR3 is TGTGCCAGCACGGGCGGGGGCCCTTCCACCGGGGAGCTGTTTTTT. It is translated as CASTGGGPSTGELFF.

The V gene is TRBV6-5, the J gene TRBJ2-7; D uncertain. The CDR3 totals 13 residues. The ends were cut back, 0 bases at V and 2 bases at J, with 5 bases in the middle. Per the germline V gene, CDR1 is MNHEY and CDR2 is SVGAGI. The CDR3 region has the DNA TGTGCCAGCAGTTACTCGATTACCTACGAGCAGTACTTC. This sequence encodes CASSYSITYEQYF.

The gene calls are TRBV4-1 and TRBJ1-2; 7 nucleotides align to TRBD1. V was clipped by 1 base and J by 4 bases; unmatched bases: 6. The CDR3 contains 15 residues. Germline V CDR1 and CDR2: MGHRA, YSYEKL. The chain's CDR3 is CASSQGTGLVYGYTF. CDR3 DNA sequence: TGCGCCAGCAGCCAAGGGACAGGTCTCGTCTATGGCTACACCTTC.

The rearrangement joins TRBV28 to TRBJ1-3; D unresolved. CDR1 and CDR2 (germline): MDHEN, SYDVKM. V lost 5 bases and J lost 2, with 16 bases in between. This CDR3 is built from 16 residues. The CDR3, as DNA: TGTGCCAGCAGTACAAATGAGCTGAATGCTGGAAACACCATATATTTT. This sequence encodes CASSTNELNAGNTIYF.

The chain has TRBV7-2 and TRBJ1-5; D might be TRBD1 (5 bases). V dropped 1 base and J dropped 6 bases, with 7 bases sitting between them. The CDR3 spans 13 residues. Germline CDR1 SGHTA, CDR2 FQGNSA. The CDR3 region is CASSLGQSQPQHF. The CDR3 DNA is TGTGCCAGCAGCTTAGGACAGAGTCAGCCCCAGCATTTT. The variable domain in full, with the rest retrieved from reference TRBV7-2 and TRBJ1-5, is GAGVSQSPSNKVTEKGKDVELRCDPISGHTALYWYRQSLGQGLEFLIYFQGNSAPDKSGLPSDRFSAERTGGSVSTLTIQRTQQEDSAVYLCASSLGQSQPQHFGDGTRLSIL.

The rearrangement links TRBV6-6 to TRBJ1-6, with a tentative D call TRBD1 (5 bases). Germline values: CDR1 MNHNY, CDR2 SVGAGI (reference sequence). Between the trimmed V and J ends, which lost 5 bases and 11 bases, there was a span of 16 bases. The CDR3 covers 14 residues. CDR3 DNA: TGTGCCAGCAGTACAGCCTCCTCAGGGACACCCCTCCACTTT. Protein sequence: CASSTASSGTPLHF.